The T cell receptor beta chain described here comes from a study of T cells in localized non-small cell lung cancer. As concerns this clone: Its antigen remains unknown.

Clones were sequenced by immunoSEQ multiplex PCR, and TCRdb holds only the in-frame ones, with some missing. There are around 8,600 clones in the sample; around 87% occur only once, and roughly 30% lies in the top ten. The CDR3 is made up of 13 amino acids. From germline, CDR1 is MNHEY and CDR2 SVGAGI. With V trimmed by 6 bases and J by 2 bases, 4 bases remained unmatched. General study points: Sequencing, confined to only one tumor region, leaves heterogeneity possible.

The chain uses TRBV6-5 and TRBJ2-7; 7 bases agree with TRBD2. The sequence derives from a male donor older than 55 with stage III lung adenocarcinoma. Sequencing used peripheral blood, obtained before any cancer treatment. In DNA form, the CDR3 reads TGTGCCAGCAGGCGGGGAGGGACCTACGAGCAGTACTTC. This codes for CASRRGGTYEQYF.